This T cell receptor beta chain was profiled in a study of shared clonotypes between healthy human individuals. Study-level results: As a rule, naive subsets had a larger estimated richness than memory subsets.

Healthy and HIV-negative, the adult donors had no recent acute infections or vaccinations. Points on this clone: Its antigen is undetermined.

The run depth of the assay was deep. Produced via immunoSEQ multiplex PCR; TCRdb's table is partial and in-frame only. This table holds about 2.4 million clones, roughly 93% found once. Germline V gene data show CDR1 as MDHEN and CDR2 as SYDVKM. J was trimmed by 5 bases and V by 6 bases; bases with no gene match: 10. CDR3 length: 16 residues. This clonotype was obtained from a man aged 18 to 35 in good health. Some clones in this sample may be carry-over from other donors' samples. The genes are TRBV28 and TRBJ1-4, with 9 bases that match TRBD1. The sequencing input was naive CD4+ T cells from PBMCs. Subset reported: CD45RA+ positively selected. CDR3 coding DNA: TGTGCCAGCAGCCACAGGTCGGGGACAGGGAATGAAAAACTGTTTTTT. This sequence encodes CASSHRSGTGNEKLFF.